Below are 20 T cell receptor beta chains sequenced from a single sample in a study of blood T cell repertoires in COVID-19. This table comes from immunoSEQ multiplex PCR, and its TCRdb copy is limited to in-frame clones, with some not included. The data show roughly 130,000 clones, with roughly nine tenths seen just once and 4.6% held by the top ten. The sample consisted of peripheral blood. The receptors here all came from a man in his 60s with COVID-19, enrolled during active disease.

The chain employs TRBV12-5 and TRBJ2-1; 10 nucleotides match TRBD2. The V gene's germline CDR1 is LGHNT and CDR2 FRNRAP. V shed 7 bases and J 2 bases; nucleotides not matched to a gene: 14. CDR3 length equals 18 residues. Here the CDR3 reads CASVPTLSGRSTYNEQFF. As DNA, the CDR3 is TGTGCTAGTGTTCCCACCCTTAGCGGGAGGTCTACCTACAATGAGCAGTTCTTC.

DNA for the CDR3: TGTGCCAGCAGTCGGGACAGGAGCCCCTACAATGAGCAGTTCTTC. Translation gives CASSRDRSPYNEQFF. This chain connects TRBV6-5 to TRBJ2-1; 8 nucleotides align to TRBD1. The trim removed 5 bases at V and 2 bases at J, leaving 5 bases unmatched. The germline V gene has CDR1 MNHEY and CDR2 SVGAGI. This CDR3 has 15 amino acids.

V and J are TRBV18 and TRBJ2-5; 8 bases agree with TRBD1. With 5 bases clipped from V and 5 bases from J, the junction kept 4 bases outside the gene matches. The CDR3 consists of 13 residues. Germline V gene data show CDR1 as KGHSH and CDR2 as LQKENI. The CDR3 DNA reads TGTGCCAGCTCAGCGACAGGGGATGAGACCCAGTACTTC. It yields the protein CASSATGDETQYF.

The genes are TRBV3-1 (or the pseudogene TRBV3-2) and TRBJ2-5, with TRBD2 matching 8 bases. The CDR3 sequence is 14 residues long. Trimming cost V 4 bases and J 5 bases; bases outside gene matches: 6. Germline CDR1 is LGHDT and CDR2 is YNNKEL (reference sequence). CDR3 sequence: CASSPRGGGETQYF. The CDR3 coding sequence is TGTGCCAGCAGCCCCCGGGGGGGCGGGGAGACCCAGTACTTC.

The chain joins TRBV2 to TRBJ2-7, with TRBD1 matching 9 bases. The CDR3 loop spans 13 amino acids. V was clipped by 8 bases and J by 2 bases; unmatched bases: 4. Germline CDR1 is SNHLY and CDR2 is FYNNEI. As DNA, the CDR3 is TGTGCCAGCGGGTGGGACAGGGCCTACGAGCAGTACTTC. This gives the protein CASGWDRAYEQYF.

V and J are TRBV3-1 (or the pseudogene TRBV3-2) and TRBJ2-5; 7 nucleotides match TRBD1. The CDR3 has 15 amino acids. Germline V gene lookup returns CDR1 LGHDT and CDR2 YNNKEL (reference sequence). The junction had 8 bases not matched to a gene; V was cut back by 1 base and J by 6 bases. The CDR3, as DNA: TGTGCCAGCAGCCAAGCTGGACAGGAAGGACAGACCCAGTACTTC. Amino acids: CASSQAGQEGQTQYF.

The rearrangement joins TRBV19 to TRBJ1-1; D might be TRBD1 (5 bases). The CDR3 runs to 14 residues. Germline V gene sequence: CDR1 LNHDA, CDR2 SQIVND (reference sequence). The ends were cut back, 3 bases at V and 5 bases at J, with 13 bases in the middle. CDR3 loop: CASSISPDSTEAFF. CDR3 in DNA: TGTGCCAGTAGTATCTCCCCTGACAGTACTGAAGCTTTCTTT. Drawing the rest from reference TRBV19 and TRBJ1-1, the complete variable domain is DGGITQSPKYLFRKEGQNVTLSCEQNLNHDAMYWYRQDPGQGLRLIYYSQIVNDFQKGDIAEGYSVSREKKESFPLTVTSAQKNPTAFYLCASSISPDSTEAFFGQGTRLTVV.

The chain couples TRBV7-2 to TRBJ2-2; no definite D call. This CDR3 comprises 15 residues. Germline loops: CDR1 SGHTA, CDR2 FQGNSA. V was shortened by 1 base and J by 4 bases, with 10 bases between the two germline ends. CDR3 DNA: TGTGCCAGCAGCTTAGTTTCCGGAGTCACCGGGGAGCTGTTTTTT. Translation: CASSLVSGVTGELFF.

The chain couples TRBV3-1 (or the pseudogene TRBV3-2) to TRBJ1-5; possibly TRBD1 for D (6 bases). The length of the CDR3 is 14 residues. Trimming took 2 bases from V and 3 from J, leaving 8 bases between them. Germline loops: CDR1 LGHDT, CDR2 YNNKEL (reference sequence). The CDR3 DNA follows: TGTGCCAGCAGCCAAAACAGGGTCAATCAGCCCCAGCATTTT. It is translated as CASSQNRVNQPQHF.

The V call is TRBV24-1, the J call TRBJ2-2; D is unclear. The V gene lost 5 bases and the J gene lost 3 bases, with 9 bases spanning the gap. CDR1 is KGHDR, CDR2 SFDVKD, per germline. The CDR3 runs 14 residues. The CDR3 nucleotides are TGTGCCACCAGTGGTAACAGAGACACCGGGGAGCTGTTTTTT. Protein: CATSGNRDTGELFF.

This clone was observed a single time. V is TRBV6-2 or TRBV6-3 and J is TRBJ1-1, with D hard to call. Per the germline V gene, CDR1 is MNHEY and CDR2 is SVGEGT. Trimming left V 5 bases short and J 1 base short, with 11 bases between. This CDR3 has 14 amino acids. In DNA, the CDR3 is TGTGCCAGCAGTCCCATACTTTCGAACACTGAAGCTTTCTTT. Residues: CASSPILSNTEAFF.

The chain carries TRBV7-3 and TRBJ2-2, with D possibly TRBD1 on 6 matching bases. The germline V and J ends were trimmed by 1 base and 2 bases, with 8 bases remaining between them. Germline lookup yields CDR1 SGHTA and CDR2 FQGTGA. The CDR3 has 15 residues. The CDR3 coding sequence is TGTGCCAGCAGCTTAAGGGGACATAACACCGGGGAGCTGTTTTTT. The encoded protein is CASSLRGHNTGELFF.

This clone has a single count. This chain connects TRBV7-9 to TRBJ2-2, with TRBD2 matching over 7 bases. The CDR3 sequence is 14 residues long. J gave up 6 bases and V 5 bases, and 6 bases lay outside the gene matches. Germline CDR1 is SEHNR and CDR2 is FQNEAQ (reference sequence). CDR3 region: CASSEPGRSGELFF. The CDR3 DNA reads as TGTGCCAGCAGCGAACCCGGGAGGTCCGGGGAGCTGTTTTTT.

The rearrangement uses TRBV7-9 and TRBJ2-6, with 10 bases identical to TRBD1. CDR3 length: 17 residues. In germline, CDR1 is SEHNR, CDR2 FQNEAQ (reference sequence). V shed 0 bases and J 2 bases; nucleotides not matched to a gene: 1. The CDR3 nucleotides are TGTGCCAGCAGCTTAGCGGACAGGGGGGCTGGGGCCAACGTCCTGACTTTC. Amino acid sequence: CASSLADRGAGANVLTF.

The J gene is TRBJ2-1, the V gene TRBV12-3 or TRBV12-4; D is possibly TRBD1 (5 bases). The CDR3 has 13 amino acids. Trimming removed 7 bases at V and 4 bases at J, with 11 bases between. CDR3 protein: CASTWGWYNEQFF. CDR3 DNA: TGTGCCAGCACCTGGGGCTGGTACAATGAGCAGTTCTTC.

There are a few counts of this clone. The chain has TRBV5-1 and TRBJ1-4; TRBD1 agrees at 11 bases. Germline V gives CDR1 SGHRS, CDR2 YFSETQ. V shed 2 bases and J 7 bases; nucleotides not matched to a gene: 1. The CDR3 covers 14 residues. The CDR3 loop is CASSFGTGGEKLFF. The DNA of the CDR3 is TGCGCCAGCAGCTTTGGGACAGGGGGTGAAAAACTGTTTTTT.

This clone was counted a single time. The rearrangement uses TRBV6-1 and TRBJ2-3; the D is unclear. From germline, CDR1 is MNHNS and CDR2 SASEGT. V lost 4 bases, J lost 0 bases, and 8 bases lay in between. CDR3 length: 14 residues. The CDR3 DNA reads TGTGCCAGCAGTGTTGGGCTGAGCACAGATACGCAGTATTTT. It translates to CASSVGLSTDTQYF.

The chain recombines TRBV7-3 with TRBJ2-7, with TRBD2 identical over 9 bases. The CDR3 length is 14 residues. With 8 bases clipped from V and 2 bases from J, the junction kept 7 bases outside the gene matches. Germline V CDR1 and CDR2: SGHTA, FQGTGA. The CDR3 sequence is CASGPSGKTYEQYF. CDR3 sequence (DNA): TGTGCCAGCGGGCCTAGCGGGAAAACCTACGAGCAGTACTTC. The complete variable domain, with remaining parts taken from reference TRBV7-3 and TRBJ2-7, reads GAGVSQTPSNKVTEKGKYVELRCDPISGHTALYWYRQSLGQGPEFLIYFQGTGAADDSGLPNDRFFAVRPEGSVSTLKIQRTERGDSAVYLCASGPSGKTYEQYFGPGTRLTVT.

For the CDR3, the DNA is TGTGCCAGCAGCTTGGGGCTCCCTGGAAACACCATATATTTT. It yields the protein CASSLGLPGNTIYF. V usage is TRBV7-3 and J usage is TRBJ1-3, with D possibly matching TRBD1 (5 bases). The length of the CDR3 is 14 residues. V was shortened by 3 bases and J by 2 bases, with 8 bases between the two germline ends. The germline CDR1 and CDR2 sequences are SGHTA and FQGTGA. The whole variable domain, remainder taken from reference TRBV7-3 and TRBJ1-3, is GAGVSQTPSNKVTEKGKYVELRCDPISGHTALYWYRQSLGQGPEFLIYFQGTGAADDSGLPNDRFFAVRPEGSVSTLKIQRTERGDSAVYLCASSLGLPGNTIYFGEGSWLTVV.

The chain has TRBV19 and TRBJ2-3; 7 bases line up with TRBD1. Germline V CDR1 and CDR2: LNHDA, SQIVND (reference sequence). J gave up 2 bases and V 7 bases, and 9 bases lay outside the gene matches. The length of the CDR3 is 15 residues. CDR3 sequence: CASNAGTETTDTQYF. CDR3 nucleotides: TGTGCCAGTAACGCAGGGACAGAAACCACAGATACGCAGTATTTT. The entire variable domain, with the rest obtained from reference TRBV19 and TRBJ2-3, is as follows: DGGITQSPKYLFRKEGQNVTLSCEQNLNHDAMYWYRQDPGQGLRLIYYSQIVNDFQKGDIAEGYSVSREKKESFPLTVTSAQKNPTAFYLCASNAGTETTDTQYFGPGTRLTVL.